This TCR beta chain was recorded in a study of T cells in Graves' hyperthyroidism and ophthalmopathy. Overall study: The initial diagnosis was the point when peripheral blood was collected, ahead of any treatment. General study results and limits: Most thyroid clonotypes that were expanded above 0.001 also turned up in blood.

The investigators amplified TCR beta CDR3 regions from RNA transcripts. The primer set for the first-round RT-PCR of the TCR CDR3 was HTBI. Using its own MiXCR run on the multiplex PCR reads, TCRdb lists one record per CDR3 protein. This sample carries over 500,000 distinct CDR3 sequences, around 13% of them seen once, and the ten largest clones take around 14%. V lost 6 bases, J lost 7 bases, and 10 bases lay in between. Germline V gene sequence: CDR1 LNHDA, CDR2 SQIVND (reference sequence). The CDR3 has 12 residues. Pregnant or lactating patients were excluded, as were those with uncontrolled infection or other autoimmune disease. This sample holds PBMCs from roughly 10 ml fresh peripheral blood. Details on this clonotype: The antigen is undetermined.

V usage is TRBV19 and J usage is TRBJ1-5, with D unresolved. This receptor was identified in a woman between 40 and 55 years old with Graves' hyperthyroidism. Material: blood. CDR3 amino acids: CASRGDPQPQHF. DNA for the CDR3: TGTGCCAGTAGAGGAGATCCCCAGCCCCAGCATTTT.